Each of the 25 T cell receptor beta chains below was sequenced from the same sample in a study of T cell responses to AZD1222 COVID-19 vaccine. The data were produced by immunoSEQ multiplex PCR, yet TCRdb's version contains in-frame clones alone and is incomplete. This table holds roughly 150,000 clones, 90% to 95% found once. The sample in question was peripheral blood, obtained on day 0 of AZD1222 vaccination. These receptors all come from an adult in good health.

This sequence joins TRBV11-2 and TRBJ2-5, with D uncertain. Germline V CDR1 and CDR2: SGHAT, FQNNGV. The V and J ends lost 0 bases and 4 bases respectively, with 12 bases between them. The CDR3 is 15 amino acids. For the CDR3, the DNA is TGTGCCAGCAGCTTAGAGGTTAGCTTGGTAGAGACCCAGTACTTC. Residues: CASSLEVSLVETQYF.

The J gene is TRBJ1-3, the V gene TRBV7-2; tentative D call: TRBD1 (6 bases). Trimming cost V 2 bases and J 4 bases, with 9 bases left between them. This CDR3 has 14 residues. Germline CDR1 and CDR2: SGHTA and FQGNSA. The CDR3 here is CASSLQGQGNTIYF. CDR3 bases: TGTGCCAGCAGCTTACAGGGACAAGGAAACACCATATATTTT.

CDR3 loop: CASRRTSDSYNEQFF. The CDR3 bases are TGCGCCAGCAGGCGGACTAGCGATTCCTACAATGAGCAGTTCTTC. The chain employs TRBV10-2 and TRBJ2-1, with 9 positions matching TRBD2. With V trimmed by 6 bases and J by 1 base, 4 bases remained unmatched. The CDR3 runs 15 residues. Germline CDR1 is WSHSY and CDR2 is SAAADI.

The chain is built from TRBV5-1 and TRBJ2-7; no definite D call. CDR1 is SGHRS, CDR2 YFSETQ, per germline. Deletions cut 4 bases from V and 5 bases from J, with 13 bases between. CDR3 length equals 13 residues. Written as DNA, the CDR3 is TGCGCCAGCAGCAAGGGTCGCGAGGACGAGCAGTACTTC. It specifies CASSKGREDEQYF. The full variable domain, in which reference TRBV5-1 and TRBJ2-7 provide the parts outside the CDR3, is KAGVTQTPRYLIKTRGQQVTLSCSPISGHRSVSWYQQTPGQGLQFLFEYFSETQRNKGNFPGRFSGRQFSNSRSEMNVSTLELGDSALYLCASSKGREDEQYFGPGTRLTVT.

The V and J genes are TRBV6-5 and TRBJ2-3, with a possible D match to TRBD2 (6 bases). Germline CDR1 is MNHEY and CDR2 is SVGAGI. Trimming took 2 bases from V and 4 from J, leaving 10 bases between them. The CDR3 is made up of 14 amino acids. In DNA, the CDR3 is TGTGCCAGCAGTTACGCGGAGGGTTCAGATACGCAGTATTTT. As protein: CASSYAEGSDTQYF.

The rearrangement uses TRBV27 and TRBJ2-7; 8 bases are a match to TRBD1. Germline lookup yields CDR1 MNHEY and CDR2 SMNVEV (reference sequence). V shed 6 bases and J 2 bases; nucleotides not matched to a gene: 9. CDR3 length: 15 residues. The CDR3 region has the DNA TGTGCCAGCAGCGGCAGGGGGCGCGGTACCTACGAGCAGTACTTC. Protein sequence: CASSGRGRGTYEQYF.

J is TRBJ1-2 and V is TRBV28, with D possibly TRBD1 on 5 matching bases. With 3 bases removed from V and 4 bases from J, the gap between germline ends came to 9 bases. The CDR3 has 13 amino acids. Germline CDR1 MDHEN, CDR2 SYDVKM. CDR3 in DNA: TGTGCCAGCAGTTTGAAGGGGACCTATGGCTACACCTTC. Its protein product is CASSLKGTYGYTF.

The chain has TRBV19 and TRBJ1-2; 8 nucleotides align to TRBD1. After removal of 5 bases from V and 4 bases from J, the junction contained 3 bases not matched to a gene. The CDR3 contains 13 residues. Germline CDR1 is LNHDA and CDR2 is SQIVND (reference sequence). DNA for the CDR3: TGTGCCAGTAGTTCGGACAGGGTCTATGGCTACACCTTC. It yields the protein CASSSDRVYGYTF.

CDR3 protein: CASSQHTGTGGLETQYF. The CDR3 bases are TGCGCCAGCAGCCAACATACCGGGACAGGGGGATTGGAGACCCAGTACTTC. This chain joins TRBV4-3 and TRBJ2-5, with 11 bases matching TRBD1. Germline CDR1 is LGHNA and CDR2 is YSLEER. V shed 2 bases and J 5 bases; nucleotides not matched to a gene: 10. The CDR3 totals 17 residues.

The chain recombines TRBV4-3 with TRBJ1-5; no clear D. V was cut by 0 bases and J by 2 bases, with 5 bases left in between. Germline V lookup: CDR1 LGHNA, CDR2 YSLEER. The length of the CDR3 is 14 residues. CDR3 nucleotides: TGCGCCAGCAGCCAAGATTACGGCAATCAGCCCCAGCATTTT. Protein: CASSQDYGNQPQHF.

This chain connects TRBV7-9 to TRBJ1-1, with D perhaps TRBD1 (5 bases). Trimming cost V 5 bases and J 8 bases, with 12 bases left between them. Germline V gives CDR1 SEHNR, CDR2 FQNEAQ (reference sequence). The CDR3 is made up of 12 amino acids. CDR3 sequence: CASSHRGGEAFF. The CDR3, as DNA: TGTGCCAGCAGCCACCGGGGGGGGGAAGCTTTCTTT.

The chain's CDR3 is CASRAGAGHTGELFF. Here the CDR3 DNA reads TGTGCCAGCAGAGCCGGGGCGGGGCACACCGGGGAGCTGTTTTTT. The chain combines TRBV28 with TRBJ2-2; D perhaps matches TRBD2 (6 bases). The CDR3 contains 15 residues. CDR1 is MDHEN and CDR2 is SYDVKM in the germline V gene. Trimming stripped 6 bases from V and 3 bases from J, with 14 bases between.

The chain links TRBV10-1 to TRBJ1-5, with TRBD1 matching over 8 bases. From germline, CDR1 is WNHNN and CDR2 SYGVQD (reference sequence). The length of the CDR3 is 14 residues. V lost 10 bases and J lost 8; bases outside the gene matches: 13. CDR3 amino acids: CATKIRQGQEPQHF. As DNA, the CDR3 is TGCGCCACAAAAATCCGACAGGGGCAGGAGCCCCAGCATTTT.

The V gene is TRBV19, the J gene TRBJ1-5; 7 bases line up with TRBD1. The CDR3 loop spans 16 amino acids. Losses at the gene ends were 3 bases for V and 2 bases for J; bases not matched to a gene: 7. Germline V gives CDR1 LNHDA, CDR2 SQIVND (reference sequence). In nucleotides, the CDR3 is TGTGCCAGTAGTATGCAACAGGGGTCCGGCAATCAGCCCCAGCATTTT. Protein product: CASSMQQGSGNQPQHF.

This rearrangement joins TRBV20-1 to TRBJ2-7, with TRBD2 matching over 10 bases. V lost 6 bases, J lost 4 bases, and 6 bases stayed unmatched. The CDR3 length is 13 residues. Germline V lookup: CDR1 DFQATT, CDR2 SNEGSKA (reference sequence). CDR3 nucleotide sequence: TGCAGTGCCAGTAGCGGGAGGAATTACGAGCAGTACTTC. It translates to CSASSGRNYEQYF.

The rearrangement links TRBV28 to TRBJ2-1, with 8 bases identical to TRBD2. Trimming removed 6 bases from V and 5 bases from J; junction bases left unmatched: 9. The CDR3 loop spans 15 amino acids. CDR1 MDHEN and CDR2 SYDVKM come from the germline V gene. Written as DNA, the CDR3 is TGTGCCAGCAGCCCCATGGCGGGAGGCGACAATGAGCAGTTCTTC. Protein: CASSPMAGGDNEQFF.

CDR3 amino acids: CASSAYQGITDTQYF. In DNA, the CDR3 is TGTGCCAGCAGCGCCTACCAGGGGATCACAGATACGCAGTATTTT. V usage is TRBV21-1 and J usage is TRBJ2-3; the tabulated D call, TRBD1, remains unverified against the DNA. TRBV21-1 is tagged as a pseudogene. The CDR3 spans 15 residues.

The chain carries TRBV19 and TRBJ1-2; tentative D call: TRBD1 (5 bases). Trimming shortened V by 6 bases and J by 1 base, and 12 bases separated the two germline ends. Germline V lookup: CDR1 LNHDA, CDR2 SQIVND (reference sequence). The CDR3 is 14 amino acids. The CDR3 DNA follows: TGTGCCAGTAGATCCCAGACAGATAACTATGGCTACACCTTC. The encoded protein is CASRSQTDNYGYTF.

The CDR3 reads CATSGDRGEQYF. In DNA, the CDR3 is TGTGCCACCAGTGGAGACAGGGGCGAGCAGTACTTC. V usage is TRBV24-1 and J usage is TRBJ2-7; 8 nucleotides agree with TRBD1. CDR3 length: 12 amino acids. CDR1 is KGHDR and CDR2 is SFDVKD in the germline V gene. Trimming removed 5 bases from V and 6 bases from J; junction bases left unmatched: 2.

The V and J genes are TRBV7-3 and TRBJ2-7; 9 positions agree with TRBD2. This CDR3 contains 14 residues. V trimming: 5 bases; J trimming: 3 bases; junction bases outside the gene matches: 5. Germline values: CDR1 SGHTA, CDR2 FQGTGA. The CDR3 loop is CASSPHSGSYEQYF. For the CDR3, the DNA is TGTGCCAGCAGCCCCCATAGCGGGAGCTACGAGCAGTACTTC.

This CDR3 is CASIGSDTQYF. In DNA form, the CDR3 reads TGTGCCAGCATCGGGTCAGATACGCAGTATTTT. The V gene is TRBV28, the J gene TRBJ2-3; D is ambiguous. The CDR3 has 11 residues. Trimming took off 7 bases at V and 4 bases at J, with 6 bases between the two ends. Germline CDR1 is MDHEN and CDR2 is SYDVKM. The full variable domain, in which reference TRBV28 and TRBJ2-3 provide the parts outside the CDR3, is DVKVTQSSRYLVKRTGEKVFLECVQDMDHENMFWYRQDPGLGLRLIYFSYDVKMKEKGDIPEGYSVSREKKERFSLILESASTNQTSMYLCASIGSDTQYFGPGTRLTVL.

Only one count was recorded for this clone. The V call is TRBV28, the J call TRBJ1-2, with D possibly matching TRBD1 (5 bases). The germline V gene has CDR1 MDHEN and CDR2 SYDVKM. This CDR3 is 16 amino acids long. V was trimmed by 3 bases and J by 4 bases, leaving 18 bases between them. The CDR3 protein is CASSFHPTGVVYGYTF. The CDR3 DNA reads TGTGCCAGCAGTTTCCACCCGACGGGGGTAGTCTATGGCTACACCTTC.

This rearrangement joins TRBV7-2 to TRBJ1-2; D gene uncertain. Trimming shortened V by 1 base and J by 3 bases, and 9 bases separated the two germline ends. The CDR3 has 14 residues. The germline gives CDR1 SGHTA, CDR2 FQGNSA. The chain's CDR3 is CASSLGSMDYGYTF. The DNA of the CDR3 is TGTGCCAGCAGCTTAGGCAGTATGGACTATGGCTACACCTTC.

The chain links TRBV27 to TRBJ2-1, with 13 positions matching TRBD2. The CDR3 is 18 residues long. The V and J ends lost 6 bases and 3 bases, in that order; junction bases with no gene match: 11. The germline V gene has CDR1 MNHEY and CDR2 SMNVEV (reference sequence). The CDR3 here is CASSPRGLAGTFYNEQFF. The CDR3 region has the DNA TGTGCCAGCAGCCCTAGGGGACTAGCGGGAACTTTCTACAATGAGCAGTTCTTC.

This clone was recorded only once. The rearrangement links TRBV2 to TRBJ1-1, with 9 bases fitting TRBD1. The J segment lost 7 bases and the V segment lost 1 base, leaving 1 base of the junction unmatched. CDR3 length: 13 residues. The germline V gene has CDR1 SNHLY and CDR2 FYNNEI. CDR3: CASSEGDRVEAFF. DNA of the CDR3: TGTGCCAGCAGTGAAGGGGACAGGGTTGAAGCTTTCTTT.